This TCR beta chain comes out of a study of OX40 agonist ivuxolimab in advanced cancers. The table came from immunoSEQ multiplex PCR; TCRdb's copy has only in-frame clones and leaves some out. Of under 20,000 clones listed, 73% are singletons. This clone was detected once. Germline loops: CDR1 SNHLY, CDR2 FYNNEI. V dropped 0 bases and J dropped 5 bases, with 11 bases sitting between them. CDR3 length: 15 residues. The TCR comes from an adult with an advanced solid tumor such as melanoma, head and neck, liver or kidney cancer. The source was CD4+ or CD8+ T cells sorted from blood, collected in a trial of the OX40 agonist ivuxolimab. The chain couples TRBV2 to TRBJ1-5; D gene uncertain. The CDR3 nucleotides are TGTGCCAGCAGTGAAGCCGAGGAGGGCTATCAGCCCCAGCATTTT. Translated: CASSEAEEGYQPQHF.